One and the same sample provided the 32 T cell receptor beta chains below, sequenced in a study of blood T cell repertoires in COVID-19. The protocol was immunoSEQ multiplex PCR, while the TCRdb copy is restricted to in-frame clones and leaves out a portion. The data hold roughly 140,000 clones, with nearly 90% observed a single time. The sample taken for sequencing was peripheral blood. The receptor source for this set is a man aged 70 or older with acute or convalescent COVID-19.

The chain employs TRBV11-3 and TRBJ2-4; D is unclear. This CDR3 has 12 amino acids. V gave up 4 bases and J gave up 5 bases, with 6 bases separating them. CDR1 and CDR2 (germline): SGHNT, YENEEA. The CDR3 sequence is CASSSTENIQYF. DNA for the CDR3: TGTGCCAGCAGCTCAACAGAAAACATTCAGTACTTC.

The chain recombines TRBV29-1 with TRBJ1-4; D is ambiguous. Germline CDR1 reads SQVTM; CDR2 reads ANQGSEA. The CDR3 extends over 13 amino acids. V shed 4 bases and J shed 4 bases, with 10 bases lying between them. CDR3 protein: CSVVPPGNEKLFF. CDR3 nucleotides: TGCAGCGTTGTCCCACCCGGTAATGAAAAACTGTTTTTT.

The chain uses TRBV6-5 and TRBJ2-7; possibly TRBD2 for D (6 bases). V was pared by 5 bases and J by 4 bases, with 12 bases between. The CDR3 totals 13 residues. Germline lookup yields CDR1 MNHEY and CDR2 SVGAGI. The CDR3, as DNA: TGTGCCAGCAGTCTCGGGACTTCTTACGAGCAGTACTTC. This sequence encodes CASSLGTSYEQYF.

V usage is TRBV4-2 and J usage is TRBJ2-7; a possible D gene is TRBD1 (5 bases). Germline loops: CDR1 LGHNA, CDR2 YNFKEQ. The V gene lost 3 bases and the J gene lost 6 bases, with 12 bases spanning the gap. The CDR3 covers 13 residues. The CDR3 loop reads CASSHPDRSEQYF. CDR3 nucleotide sequence: TGTGCCAGCAGCCACCCCGACAGATCCGAGCAGTACTTC.

J is TRBJ1-1 and V is TRBV6-4; perhaps TRBD1 as D (5 bases). The germline V gene has CDR1 MRHNA and CDR2 SNTAGT. There are 15 residues in the CDR3. Deletions cut 8 bases from V and 0 bases from J, with 16 bases between. Here the CDR3 reads CASSREDRMNTEAFF. DNA for the CDR3: TGTGCCAGCTCCAGGGAGGATAGGATGAACACTGAAGCTTTCTTT.

The gene calls are TRBV28 and TRBJ1-2; D ambiguous. The CDR3 sequence is 14 residues long. With 6 bases removed from V and 0 bases from J, the gap between germline ends came to 11 bases. Germline assignment: CDR1 MDHEN and CDR2 SYDVKM. The CDR3 region is CASSLTQSNYGYTF. CDR3 sequence (DNA): TGTGCCAGCAGCCTAACCCAATCTAACTATGGCTACACCTTC.

The chain couples TRBV4-1 to TRBJ1-5; TRBD1 matches 11 bases. The trim removed 8 bases at V and 2 bases at J, leaving 5 bases unmatched. CDR3 length: 15 residues. The germline V gene encodes CDR1 MGHRA and CDR2 YSYEKL. In nucleotides, the CDR3 is TGCGCCAGCCGGGGACAGGGGGAAGGCAATCAGCCCCAGCATTTT. This gives the protein CASRGQGEGNQPQHF.

The rearrangement joins TRBV6-5 to TRBJ2-7; D is perhaps TRBD2 (5 bases). The CDR3 is 15 amino acids. The V gene's germline CDR1 is MNHEY and CDR2 SVGAGI. Trimming removed 6 bases from V and 0 bases from J, with 15 bases in between. As DNA, the CDR3 is TGTGCCAGCAGCCCGGGAAACTTAGGCTCCTACGAGCAGTACTTC. It is translated as CASSPGNLGSYEQYF.

The J gene is TRBJ2-1, the V gene TRBV19; possibly TRBD1 for D (6 bases). The germline CDR1 and CDR2 sequences are LNHDA and SQIVND (reference sequence). Trimming shortened V by 5 bases and J by 8 bases, and 25 bases separated the two germline ends. CDR3 size: 17 residues. The CDR3 spells CASSAGLQGSFGYEQFF. DNA for the CDR3: TGTGCCAGTAGTGCCGGGTTACAGGGATCGTTTGGTTATGAGCAGTTCTTC.

The V call is TRBV7-8, the J call TRBJ2-2, with a possible D match to TRBD1 (6 bases). The V gene's germline CDR1 is SGHVS and CDR2 FQNEAQ. The CDR3 has 16 residues. V lost 2 bases and J 5 bases, leaving 15 bases between the germline ends. The CDR3: CASSLTAGVRTGELFF. CDR3 DNA sequence: TGTGCCAGCAGCTTAACCGCAGGGGTTAGAACCGGGGAGCTGTTTTTT. Together with reference TRBV7-8 and TRBJ2-2, the CDR3 gives the full variable domain: GAGVSQSPRYKVAKRGQDVALRCDPISGHVSLFWYQQALGQGPEFLTYFQNEAQLDKSGLPSDRFFAERPEGSVSTLKIQRTQQEDSAVYLCASSLTAGVRTGELFFGEGSRLTVL.

V is TRBV5-4 and J is TRBJ2-5, with TRBD2 matching 14 bases. Unmatched junction bases numbered 2, after V lost 3 bases and J lost 1 base. The CDR3 loop spans 16 amino acids. Germline V CDR1 and CDR2: SGHNT, YYREEE (reference sequence). CDR3 protein: CASSSGLAGVQETQYF. In DNA form, the CDR3 reads TGTGCCAGCAGCTCGGGACTAGCGGGGGTCCAAGAGACCCAGTACTTC.

The gene calls are TRBV7-9 and TRBJ2-1; 7 bases match TRBD2. Germline-derived CDR1 and CDR2 are SEHNR and FQNEAQ (reference sequence). The V gene end was trimmed by 1 base and the J gene end by 4 bases; junction bases not matched to a gene: 13. The CDR3 loop spans 18 amino acids. The CDR3 nucleotides are TGTGCCAGCAGCTTAGGCTCTGGGGTTAGCGGGCCTTACAATGAGCAGTTCTTC. It codes for CASSLGSGVSGPYNEQFF.

The chain couples TRBV5-1 to TRBJ2-1; TRBD2 aligns across 9 bases. CDR3 length: 15 amino acids. CDR1 is SGHRS, CDR2 YFSETQ, per germline. With 0 bases clipped from V and 7 bases from J, the junction kept 5 bases outside the gene matches. For the CDR3, the DNA is TGCGCCAGCAGCTTGGTGCTAGCGGGATCAAATGAGCAGTTCTTC. Its translation: CASSLVLAGSNEQFF.

This clone was detected a few times. The genes are TRBV7-9 and TRBJ1-6; tentatively, D is TRBD1 (6 bases). Per germline, CDR1 SEHNR and CDR2 FQNEAQ (reference sequence). V lost 5 bases and J lost 7, with 9 bases in between. This CDR3 comprises 13 residues. Here the CDR3 DNA reads TGTGCCAGCAGCGGTACAGGGAATTCACCCCTCCACTTT. This codes for CASSGTGNSPLHF.

The table lists this clone with a few counts. The genes are TRBV29-1 and TRBJ1-4, with D possibly matching TRBD1 (6 bases). Trimming left V 4 bases short and J 6 bases short, with 12 bases between. This CDR3 is 13 amino acids long. The germline CDR1 and CDR2 sequences are SQVTM and ANQGSEA. CDR3 in amino acids: CSVVRGSDEKLFF. In nucleotides, the CDR3 is TGCAGCGTTGTTAGGGGGTCAGATGAAAAACTGTTTTTT.

The chain uses TRBV27 and TRBJ1-6; 7 bases fit TRBD1. V dropped 7 bases and J dropped 7; count of bases not matched to a gene: 10. Germline values: CDR1 MNHEY, CDR2 SMNVEV (reference sequence). The CDR3 runs 15 residues. The CDR3 DNA is TGTGCCAGCACCCGCCGGGACAGCCAAAATTCACCCCTCCACTTT. This gives the protein CASTRRDSQNSPLHF.

The V call is TRBV4-1, the J call TRBJ1-4, with 8 nucleotides matching TRBD1. The CDR3 extends over 18 amino acids. Germline trimming cut 1 base from V and 1 base from J; bases unmatched to any gene: 8. CDR1 and CDR2 from the germline V gene are MGHRA and YSYEKL. DNA of the CDR3: TGCGCCAGCAGCCAAGTCCCCGCAGGGGGCTTAACTAATGAAAAACTGTTTTTT. Protein: CASSQVPAGGLTNEKLFF.

J is TRBJ1-5 and V is TRBV6-5; D gene unclear. The length of the CDR3 is 14 residues. V gave up 6 bases and J gave up 0 bases, with 9 bases separating them. Germline V gene data show CDR1 as MNHEY and CDR2 as SVGAGI. CDR3: CASRRASSNQPQHF. CDR3 nucleotides: TGTGCCAGCAGGCGGGCTTCTAGCAATCAGCCCCAGCATTTT.

The chain uses TRBV19 and TRBJ1-5; D is possibly TRBD1 (6 bases). This CDR3 is built from 13 residues. CDR1 and CDR2 from the germline V gene are LNHDA and SQIVND (reference sequence). V lost 5 bases and J lost 7, with 12 bases in between. The CDR3 protein is CASSVTGNQPQHF. In nucleotides, the CDR3 is TGTGCCAGTAGTGTAACAGGGAACCAGCCCCAGCATTTT.

The chain combines TRBV6-5 with TRBJ1-2, with a weak D call TRBD1 (6 bases). CDR3 length equals 13 residues. CDR1 MNHEY and CDR2 SVGAGI come from the germline V gene. The germline V and J ends were trimmed by 11 bases and 4 bases, with 17 bases remaining between them. CDR3: CASRGPSTYGYTF. The CDR3 DNA reads TGTGCCTCCAGGGGCCCTTCTACCTATGGCTACACCTTC.

The DNA of the CDR3 is TGCGCCAGCAGCGGGCTTAGCGGGGAGACCCAGTACTTC. This encodes CASSGLSGETQYF. This chain uses TRBV5-1 with TRBJ2-5; 7 nucleotides agree with TRBD2. With 4 bases clipped from V and 5 bases from J, the junction kept 5 bases outside the gene matches. Germline V gene lookup returns CDR1 SGHRS and CDR2 YFSETQ. The length of the CDR3 is 13 residues.

This clone was seen only once. The chain links TRBV3-1 (or the pseudogene TRBV3-2) to TRBJ1-2; 8 bases align to TRBD1. Germline CDR1 is LGHDT and CDR2 is YNNKEL (reference sequence). The ends lost 2 bases at V and 1 base at J; junction bases unmatched: 9. This CDR3 has 17 residues. The CDR3 nucleotides are TGTGCCAGCAGCCAATATTCGGCAGGGGGCTTTAACTATGGCTACACCTTC. Translated: CASSQYSAGGFNYGYTF.

This rearrangement joins TRBV6-5 to TRBJ2-5; the D gene is possibly TRBD2 (6 bases). The CDR3 runs to 10 residues. The V gene lost 8 bases and the J gene lost 12 bases, with 13 bases spanning the gap. In germline, CDR1 is MNHEY, CDR2 SVGAGI. CDR3 region: CASGGAREYF. The CDR3 nucleotides are TGTGCCAGCGGAGGGGCCCGAGAGTACTTC.

The V gene is TRBV27, the J gene TRBJ1-6, with TRBD1 matching over 7 bases. The germline V gene encodes CDR1 MNHEY and CDR2 SMNVEV (reference sequence). The CDR3 covers 16 residues. The J segment lost 6 bases and the V segment lost 0 bases, leaving 5 bases of the junction unmatched. The CDR3 protein is CASSLSGTVPNSPLHF. As DNA, the CDR3 is TGTGCCAGCAGTTTATCAGGGACAGTACCTAATTCACCCCTCCACTTT.

The chain combines TRBV27 with TRBJ2-7, with 7 bases lining up with TRBD1. Trimming cost V 5 bases and J 11 bases; bases outside gene matches: 15. The CDR3 spans 14 residues. CDR1 is MNHEY and CDR2 is SMNVEV in the germline V gene (reference sequence). The CDR3: CASSPRDRVRMEYF. CDR3 sequence (DNA): TGTGCCAGCAGTCCCCGGGACAGAGTTCGAATGGAGTACTTC.

This chain connects TRBV4-1 to TRBJ1-4; 9 bases line up with TRBD1. The CDR3 loop spans 16 amino acids. Germline values: CDR1 MGHRA, CDR2 YSYEKL. Trimming took 0 bases from V and 7 from J; bases not matched to a gene: 6. DNA of the CDR3: TGCGCCAGCAGCCAAGAAGGGAGACAGGGGGGTGAAAAACTGTTTTTT. Translating it yields CASSQEGRQGGEKLFF.

The chain couples TRBV10-1 to TRBJ2-3; 14 bases align to TRBD2. The CDR3 sequence is 15 residues long. The V gene end was trimmed by 7 bases and the J gene end by 5 bases; junction bases not matched to a gene: 5. Germline assignment: CDR1 WNHNN and CDR2 SYGVQD (reference sequence). DNA for the CDR3: TGCGCCAGCACCGACGGGACTAGCGGGGGAGATACGCAGTATTTT. Amino acid sequence: CASTDGTSGGDTQYF.

The genes are TRBV7-2 and TRBJ2-5; D might be TRBD2 (6 bases). Germline V gives CDR1 SGHTA, CDR2 FQGNSA. The V and J ends lost 2 bases and 5 bases respectively, with 12 bases between them. The CDR3 is 14 residues long. The CDR3 reads CASSLNPGRETQYF. For the CDR3, the DNA is TGTGCCAGCAGCTTAAATCCAGGGAGGGAGACCCAGTACTTC.

The chain couples TRBV9 to TRBJ2-2; D uncertain. Germline CDR1 SGDLS, CDR2 YYNGEE. The CDR3 sequence is 14 residues long. V dropped 0 bases and J dropped 5 bases, with 8 bases sitting between them. The CDR3 DNA follows: TGTGCCAGCAGCGTAGTGGCAGCGACCGGGGAGCTGTTTTTT. Translated: CASSVVAATGELFF.

The chain couples TRBV28 to TRBJ1-6; tentative D call: TRBD1 (5 bases). Germline CDR1 and CDR2: MDHEN and SYDVKM. Trimming cost V 3 bases and J 0 bases, with 6 bases left between them. The CDR3 loop spans 15 amino acids. CDR3 region: CASSFRGSYNSPLHF. DNA of the CDR3: TGTGCCAGCAGTTTTAGGGGCTCCTATAATTCACCCCTCCACTTT.

This chain joins TRBV4-1 and TRBJ1-6, with 10 bases identical to TRBD1. The CDR3 consists of 16 residues. J gave up 8 bases and V 4 bases, and 8 bases lay outside the gene matches. Germline CDR1 and CDR2: MGHRA and YSYEKL. The CDR3 reads CASSRDTTGGDSPLHF. CDR3 nucleotide sequence: TGCGCCAGCAGCCGGGATACGACAGGGGGCGATTCACCCCTCCACTTT.

This chain connects TRBV19 to TRBJ1-2; 11 bases match TRBD1. The junction had 4 bases not matched to a gene; V was cut back by 3 bases and J by 7 bases. This CDR3 is built from 14 residues. Germline CDR1 reads LNHDA; CDR2 reads SQIVND (reference sequence). The CDR3 DNA follows: TGTGCCAGTAGTATCGGACAGGGGGCGTCTGGCTACACCTTC. It codes for CASSIGQGASGYTF. Based on the CDR3 plus reference TRBV19 and TRBJ1-2, the full variable domain is DGGITQSPKYLFRKEGQNVTLSCEQNLNHDAMYWYRQDPGQGLRLIYYSQIVNDFQKGDIAEGYSVSREKKESFPLTVTSAQKNPTAFYLCASSIGQGASGYTFGSGTRLTVV.